The rows below give T cell receptor beta chains drawn from one sample of a study of shared clonotypes between healthy human individuals. This table comes from immunoSEQ multiplex PCR, and its TCRdb copy is limited to in-frame clones, with some not included. The data hold about 2 million clones, with roughly 95% observed a single time. Material for sequencing was naive CD4+ T cells sorted from blood. These receptor sequences come from a man younger than 30 in good health. Both conserved end residues are trimmed from each CDR3. Size values are once, few and many counts, or a class for expanded clones, and some rows have none.

abundance,len,v_gene,CDR3aa
NA,11,TRBV19,AGRMDPRVEQY
NA,13,TRBV6-1,ASSEGGLVSLTQY
NA,15,TRBV10-3,AISEGAEWSLNYGYT
NA,10,TRBV7-9,ASSPQGQPQH
NA,11,TRBV29-1,SAGETGAGEQY
NA,13,TRBV5-6,ASSATGSYGNTIY
NA,12,TRBV28,ASSISTGSYGYT
NA,11,TRBV4-1,ASSQDHQRIQY
NA,14,TRBV6-6,ASSSVPGQGHTEAF
NA,12,TRBV28,ASRKQGGTLGYT
NA,12,TRBV19,ASSIRQGEVSYT
once,11,TRBV28,ASSRGLNYGYT
NA,14,TRBV5-4,ASSSQTGEGGNTIY